Sequencing of this T cell receptor (beta chain) was carried out in a study of T-cell reconstitution after alpha-beta-depleted transplantation in children. This clonotype was seen a few times. Its antigen remains unidentified. Unique molecular identifiers were incorporated into the prepared TCRbeta library. TCRdb called the PCR reads again in MiXCR, with one record for every CDR3 protein. The sample contains about 100,000 distinct CDR3 sequences, around 6.4% of which appear only once. Study conclusions and caveats: In patients about two months after transplant, alpha-beta T cells reportedly arose from several hundred expanded graft clones. Certain patients had high TCRbeta diversity at day 60, and it came from recipient T cells and thymic progenitors that survived. At one year after transplant, newly produced T cells mostly accounted for T-cell counts and diversity.

This specimen was PBMCs, mostly from graft donor cells, taken 360 days after TCRalphabeta/CD19-depleted stem cell transplant. The sequence derives from a male patient aged 2 to 9 who had a stem cell transplant for acute lymphoblastic leukemia, so the T cells may come from the graft donor.

The CDR3 DNA follows: TGTGCCAGCACGGGGGGCCTAGATGGCTACACCTTC. Translated: CASTGGLDGYTF. The V gene is TRBV12-3 or TRBV12-4, the J gene TRBJ1-2; tentative D call: TRBD1 (6 bases). V was trimmed by 7 bases and J by 6 bases, leaving 12 bases between them. The CDR3 length is 12 residues.